What follows are 21 T cell receptor beta chains derived from one specimen sequenced in a study of identical twins. TCRdb analysed the 5' RACE reads with MiXCR anew, one entry per CDR3 protein. The top ten hold 2.9% of the sample, which has 470,000 or so distinct CDR3 sequences, less than 25% seen once. This sample was also put to use in a study of T cells expressing NK-cell markers.

The specimen sequenced was CD4+ T cells sorted from blood. The receptors come from a woman aged 18 to 35 in good health.

The chain employs TRBV5-1 and TRBJ2-2; TRBD1 might be the D (6 bases). The CDR3 is 18 residues long. Trimming stripped 2 bases from V and 0 bases from J, with 17 bases between. Germline V gene sequence: CDR1 SGHRS, CDR2 YFSETQ. CDR3: CASSLDRRSASNTGELFF. The CDR3 nucleotides are TGCGCCAGCAGCTTAGACAGGAGATCCGCCTCGAACACCGGGGAGCTGTTTTTT.

The rearrangement uses TRBV9 and TRBJ1-1; D gene ambiguous. The V gene's germline CDR1 is SGDLS and CDR2 YYNGEE. The CDR3 consists of 14 residues. The ends were cut back, 0 bases at V and 7 bases at J, with 13 bases in the middle. This CDR3 reads CASSVVGSSDEAFF. The CDR3 region has the DNA TGTGCCAGCAGCGTAGTGGGGAGTTCAGATGAAGCTTTCTTT.

The V gene is TRBV5-5, the J gene TRBJ2-3; tentatively, D is TRBD2 (6 bases). The CDR3 is 14 residues long. V was shortened by 0 bases and J by 7 bases, with 12 bases between the two germline ends. In germline, CDR1 is SGHKS, CDR2 YYEKEE (reference sequence). In nucleotides, the CDR3 is TGTGCCAGCAGCTTGGATAGCGGAAGGAATACGCAGTATTTT. Translated, it gives CASSLDSGRNTQYF.

DNA for the CDR3: TGCAGTGCTAGTCCCGGGGGACAGGGGCGCCGTGAAGCTTTCTTT. It codes for CSASPGGQGRREAFF. The chain is built from TRBV20-1 and TRBJ1-1, with TRBD1 identical over 10 bases. The CDR3 length is 15 residues. Trimming at V came to 3 bases and at J to 7 bases, leaving 11 bases not matched to a gene. Germline CDR1 reads DFQATT; CDR2 reads SNEGSKA (reference sequence).

The chain is built from TRBV6-1 and TRBJ2-5, with D perhaps given as TRBD1 or TRBD2 (5 bases each). CDR1 is MNHNS and CDR2 is SASEGT in the germline V gene. The CDR3 contains 14 residues. The V end lost 6 bases, the J end lost 5 bases, and 16 bases lay between the germline ends. CDR3 loop: CASRITGTGETQYF. The CDR3 nucleotides read TGTGCCAGCAGGATCACCGGGACCGGGGAGACCCAGTACTTC.

The chain uses TRBV6-2 or TRBV6-3 and TRBJ2-2, with D unclear. CDR1 is MNHEY, CDR2 SVGEGT, per germline. The CDR3 sequence is 16 residues long. Trimming took off 6 bases at V and 2 bases at J, with 16 bases between the two ends. The CDR3 coding sequence is TGTGCCAGCAGCAAACCGGACGTTTCCAACACCGGGGAGCTGTTTTTT. Amino acid sequence: CASSKPDVSNTGELFF.

This chain joins TRBV5-1 and TRBJ2-1; D possibly uses TRBD1 or TRBD2 (6 bases each). This CDR3 comprises 15 residues. Germline V gene data show CDR1 as SGHRS and CDR2 as YFSETQ. V was trimmed by 0 bases and J by 8 bases, leaving 15 bases between them. The chain's CDR3 is CASSLVWGATDEQFF. In nucleotides, the CDR3 is TGCGCCAGCAGCTTGGTCTGGGGGGCCACGGATGAGCAGTTCTTC.

The CDR3 spells CASSQGTSQAFF. The DNA of the CDR3 is TGTGCCAGCAGTCAGGGAACGAGCCAGGCTTTCTTT. The rearrangement uses TRBV6-1 and TRBJ1-1, with D perhaps TRBD1 (5 bases). Between the trimmed V and J ends, which lost 5 bases and 11 bases, there was a span of 15 bases. The germline V gene encodes CDR1 MNHNS and CDR2 SASEGT. CDR3 length: 12 residues.

This clonotype was counted a few times. The chain joins TRBV10-2 to TRBJ2-3, with 7 bases lining up with TRBD1. Germline V gene sequence: CDR1 WSHSY, CDR2 SAAADI. The ends lost 11 bases at V and 0 bases at J; junction bases unmatched: 14. The CDR3 extends over 16 amino acids. The CDR3 region has the DNA TGCGCCGCCAAAAGGGACAGCACCTCTAGCACAGATACGCAGTATTTT. It translates to CAAKRDSTSSTDTQYF.

Here the CDR3 reads CASSPRQGSSDTQYF. CDR3 DNA sequence: TGTGCCAGCAGCCCTCGACAGGGCTCTTCGGATACGCAGTATTTT. The chain is built from TRBV7-2 and TRBJ2-3; TRBD1 matches at 7 bases. Germline assignment: CDR1 SGHTA and CDR2 FQGNSA. This CDR3 spans 15 amino acids. The ends lost 5 bases at V and 6 bases at J; junction bases unmatched: 11.

This clonotype was picked up a small number of times. The chain combines TRBV20-1 with TRBJ1-4, with D possibly being TRBD1 (5 bases). The CDR3 has 12 amino acids. Germline-derived CDR1 and CDR2 are DFQATT and SNEGSKA (reference sequence). Trimming pared 6 bases from V and 8 bases from J, leaving 13 bases between. CDR3 coding DNA: TGCAGTGCAGAAGCAGGGATAGAAAAACTGTTTTTT. It codes for CSAEAGIEKLFF.

The chain uses TRBV20-1 and TRBJ2-5; no reliable D call. This CDR3 has 14 amino acids. CDR1 and CDR2 from the germline V gene are DFQATT and SNEGSKA (reference sequence). V was cut by 4 bases and J by 5 bases, with 17 bases left in between. Here the CDR3 reads CSATPSLPVETQYF. CDR3 in DNA: TGCAGTGCTACTCCTAGTTTACCCGTTGAGACCCAGTACTTC.

CDR3 in DNA: TGTGCCAGCAGCGCATTGACAGGGTGGGAGACCCAGTACTTC. As protein: CASSALTGWETQYF. The gene calls are TRBV7-4 and TRBJ2-5, with TRBD1 identical over 7 bases. CDR1 SGHVT and CDR2 SQSDAQ come from the germline V gene. This CDR3 is 14 amino acids long. After removal of 5 bases from V and 5 bases from J, the junction contained 8 bases not matched to a gene.

V and J are TRBV7-2 and TRBJ1-2; TRBD1 might be the D (6 bases). V was clipped by 5 bases and J by 5 bases, with 18 bases between them. This CDR3 contains 15 residues. From germline, CDR1 is SGHTA and CDR2 FQGNSA. DNA for the CDR3: TGTGCCAGCAGCCGCCGCCCAGGGGATCGGTATGGCTACACCTTC. Translation gives CASSRRPGDRYGYTF.

This clonotype came up once. The chain uses TRBV20-1 and TRBJ2-1; TRBD1 or TRBD2 may be the D gene (5 bases each). The CDR3 covers 13 residues. Looked up from germline, CDR1 is DFQATT and CDR2 is SNEGSKA (reference sequence). Here the CDR3 DNA reads TGCAGGGTCCGGGACCCAATTCTAAATGAGCAGTTCTTC. This codes for CRVRDPILNEQFF.

The rearrangement uses TRBV5-1 and TRBJ2-1; 11 bases line up with TRBD2. The CDR3 totals 14 residues. J was trimmed by 8 bases and V by 3 bases; bases with no gene match: 4. Germline-derived CDR1 and CDR2 are SGHRS and YFSETQ. Here the CDR3 DNA reads TGCGCCAGCAGCTCCACTAGCGGGAGCGATGAGCAGTTCTTC. Protein product: CASSSTSGSDEQFF. The entire variable domain, with the rest obtained from reference TRBV5-1 and TRBJ2-1, is as follows: KAGVTQTPRYLIKTRGQQVTLSCSPISGHRSVSWYQQTPGQGLQFLFEYFSETQRNKGNFPGRFSGRQFSNSRSEMNVSTLELGDSALYLCASSSTSGSDEQFFGPGTRLTVL.

This clonotype has more than one count but fewer than ten. This sequence joins TRBV6-5 and TRBJ1-1; no firm D call. The length of the CDR3 is 14 residues. The germline V gene has CDR1 MNHEY and CDR2 SVGAGI. The germline V and J ends were trimmed by 5 bases and 6 bases, with 16 bases remaining between them. CDR3 residues: CASSNNPRFAEAFF. The CDR3 DNA reads TGTGCCAGCAGTAACAACCCCCGGTTTGCTGAAGCTTTCTTT.

The chain recombines TRBV7-2 with TRBJ1-2, with 8 positions matching TRBD1. Unmatched junction bases numbered 9, after V lost 5 bases and J lost 10 bases. From germline, CDR1 is SGHTA and CDR2 FQGNSA. This CDR3 comprises 13 residues. The CDR3 reads CASSPQGQVDYTF. The CDR3 DNA follows: TGTGCCAGCAGCCCCCAGGGACAGGTTGACTACACCTTC.

The chain couples TRBV5-1 to TRBJ1-2; 10 positions match TRBD1. The V gene's germline CDR1 is SGHRS and CDR2 YFSETQ. Trimming took 6 bases from V and 6 from J; bases not matched to a gene: 11. This CDR3 contains 15 residues. The CDR3: CASKGQGTERHGYTF. The CDR3 DNA follows: TGCGCCAGCAAGGGACAGGGGACAGAAAGACATGGCTACACCTTC. Full variable domain (remainder filled in from reference TRBV5-1 and TRBJ1-2): KAGVTQTPRYLIKTRGQQVTLSCSPISGHRSVSWYQQTPGQGLQFLFEYFSETQRNKGNFPGRFSGRQFSNSRSEMNVSTLELGDSALYLCASKGQGTERHGYTFGSGTRLTVV.

The chain combines TRBV24-1 with TRBJ2-1; 12 bases match TRBD2. The CDR3 has 15 residues. Germline trimming cut 4 bases from V and 9 bases from J; bases unmatched to any gene: 6. Per the germline V gene, CDR1 is KGHDR and CDR2 is SFDVKD. The CDR3, as DNA: TGTGCCACCAGTGACCGACTAGCGGGAGAGGCTGAGCAGTTCTTC. Protein: CATSDRLAGEAEQFF.

The table lists this clonotype with a few counts. The chain couples TRBV2 to TRBJ2-7; TRBD1 is a possible D gene (6 bases). The V gene lost 8 bases and the J gene lost 3 bases, with 14 bases spanning the gap. This CDR3 region has 13 residues. In germline, CDR1 is SNHLY, CDR2 FYNNEI. The CDR3 DNA reads as TGTGCCAGCTCCCGGGACACCCACTACGAGCAGTACTTC. It is translated as CASSRDTHYEQYF.